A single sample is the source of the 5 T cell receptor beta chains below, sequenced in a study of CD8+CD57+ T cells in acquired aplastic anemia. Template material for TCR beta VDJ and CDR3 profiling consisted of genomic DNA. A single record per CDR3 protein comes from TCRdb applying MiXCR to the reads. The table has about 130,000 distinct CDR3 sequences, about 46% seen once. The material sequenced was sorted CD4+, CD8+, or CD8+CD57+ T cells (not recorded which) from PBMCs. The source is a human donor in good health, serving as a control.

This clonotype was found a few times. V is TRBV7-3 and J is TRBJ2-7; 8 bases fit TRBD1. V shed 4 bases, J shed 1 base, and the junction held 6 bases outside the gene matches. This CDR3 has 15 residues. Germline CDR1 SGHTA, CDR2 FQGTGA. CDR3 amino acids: CASSSPGQDSYEQYF. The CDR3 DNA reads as TGTGCCAGCAGCTCCCCGGGACAGGATTCCTACGAGCAGTACTTC.

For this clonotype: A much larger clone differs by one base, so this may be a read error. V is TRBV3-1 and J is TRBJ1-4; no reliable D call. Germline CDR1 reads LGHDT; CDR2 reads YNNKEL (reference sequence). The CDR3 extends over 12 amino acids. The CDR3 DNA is TGTGCCAGCAGCCAAGCGGTTGAAAAACTGTTGTTT. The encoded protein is CASSQAVEKLLF. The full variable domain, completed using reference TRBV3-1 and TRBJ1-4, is DTAVSQTPKYLVTQMGNDKSIKCEQNLGHDTMYWYKQDSKKFLKIMFSYNNKELIINETVPNRFSPKSPDKAHLNLHINSLELGDSAVYFCASSQAVEKLLFGSGTQLSVL.

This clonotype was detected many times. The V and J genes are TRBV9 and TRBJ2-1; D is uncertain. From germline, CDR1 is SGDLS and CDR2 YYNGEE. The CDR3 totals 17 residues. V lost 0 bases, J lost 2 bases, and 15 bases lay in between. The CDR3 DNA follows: TGTGCCAGCAGCGTAGCGGCGGACGTACACCCCTACAATGAGCAGTTCTTC. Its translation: CASSVAADVHPYNEQFF.

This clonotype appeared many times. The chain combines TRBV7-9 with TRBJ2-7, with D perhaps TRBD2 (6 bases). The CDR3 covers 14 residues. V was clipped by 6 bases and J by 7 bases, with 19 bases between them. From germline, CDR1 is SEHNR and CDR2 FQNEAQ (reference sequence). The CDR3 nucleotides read TGTGCCAGCAGTCGAGATGGGACTCATGTTGAGCAGTACTTC. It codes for CASSRDGTHVEQYF.

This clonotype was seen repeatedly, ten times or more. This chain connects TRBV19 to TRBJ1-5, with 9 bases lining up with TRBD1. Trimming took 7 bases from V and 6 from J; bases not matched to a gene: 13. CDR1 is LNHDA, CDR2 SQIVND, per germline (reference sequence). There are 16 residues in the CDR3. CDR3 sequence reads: CASKGTWTGVGQPQHF. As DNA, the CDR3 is TGTGCCAGTAAGGGCACCTGGACAGGGGTGGGTCAGCCCCAGCATTTT.